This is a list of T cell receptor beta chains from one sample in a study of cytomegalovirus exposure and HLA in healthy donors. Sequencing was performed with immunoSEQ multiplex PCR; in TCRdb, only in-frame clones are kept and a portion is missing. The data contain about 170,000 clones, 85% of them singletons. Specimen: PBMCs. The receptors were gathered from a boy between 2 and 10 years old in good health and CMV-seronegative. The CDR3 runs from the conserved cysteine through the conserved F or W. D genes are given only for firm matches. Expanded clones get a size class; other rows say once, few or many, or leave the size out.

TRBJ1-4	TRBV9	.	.	CASSPQGLDEKLFF	TGTGCCAGCAGCCCACAGGGTCTTGACGAAAAACTGTTTTTT
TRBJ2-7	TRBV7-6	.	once	CASSPPQGPTEQYF	TGTGCCAGCAGCCCACCCCAGGGGCCGACCGAGCAGTACTTC
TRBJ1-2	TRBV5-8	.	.	CASSWGVYGYTF	TGTGCCAGCAGCTGGGGAGTCTATGGCTACACCTTC
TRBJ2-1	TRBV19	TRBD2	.	CASKVLAGGDEQFF	TGTGCCAGTAAAGTACTAGCGGGAGGGGATGAGCAGTTCTTC
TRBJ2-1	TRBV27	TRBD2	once	CASSLFPAGGWHEQFF	TGTGCCAGCAGTTTATTTCCAGCGGGGGGGTGGCATGAGCAGTTCTTC
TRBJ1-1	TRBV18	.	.	CASSPTGNTEAFF	TGTGCCAGCTCCCCGACAGGGAACACTGAAGCTTTCTTT
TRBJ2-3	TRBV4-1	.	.	CASSQDRGSTDTQYF	TGCGCCAGCAGCCAAGATAGGGGCAGCACAGATACGCAGTATTTT
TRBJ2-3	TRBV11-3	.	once	CASSLAGGPTDTQYF	TGTGCCAGCAGCTTAGCTGGGGGCCCCACAGATACGCAGTATTTT
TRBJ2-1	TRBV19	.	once	CASSFKSEQFF	TGTGCCAGTAGTTTCAAGAGTGAGCAGTTCTTC
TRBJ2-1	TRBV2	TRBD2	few	CASSGLAGGNEQFF	TGTGCCAGCAGTGGACTAGCGGGGGGCAATGAGCAGTTCTTC
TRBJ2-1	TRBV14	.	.	CASSQVLPSYNEQFF	TGTGCCAGCAGCCAAGTACTGCCCTCCTACAATGAGCAGTTCTTC
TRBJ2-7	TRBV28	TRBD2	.	CASRPTSGSRSYEQYF	TGTGCCAGCAGACCTACCAGCGGGAGTAGGTCCTACGAGCAGTACTTC
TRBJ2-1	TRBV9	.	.	CASCRGRDGSYNEQFF	TGTGCCAGCTGTCGAGGGAGAGACGGCTCCTACAATGAGCAGTTCTTC
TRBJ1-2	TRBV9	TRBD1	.	CASTRQGAHTF	TGTGCCAGCACCAGACAGGGGGCTCACACCTTC
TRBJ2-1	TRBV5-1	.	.	CASSLPGSYNEQFF	TGCGCCAGCAGCTTGCCAGGGTCCTACAATGAGCAGTTCTTC
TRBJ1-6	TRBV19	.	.	CASREGLDSPLHF	TGTGCCAGTAGGGAGGGTCTAGATTCACCCCTCCACTTT
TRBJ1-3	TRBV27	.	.	CASSLVGAPGNTIYF	TGTGCCAGCAGTTTAGTAGGGGCTCCTGGAAACACCATATATTTT
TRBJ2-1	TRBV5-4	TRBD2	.	CASSLGLAGAVHEQFF	TGTGCCAGCAGCTTGGGACTAGCGGGAGCTGTTCACGAGCAGTTCTTC
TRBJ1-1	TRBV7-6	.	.	CASSPGVVGAGTEAFF	TGTGCCAGCAGCCCGGGGGTCGTAGGGGCAGGCACTGAAGCTTTCTTT
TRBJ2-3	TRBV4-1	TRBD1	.	CASSSTGGVDTQYF	TGCGCCAGCAGCTCGACAGGGGGGGTAGATACGCAGTATTTT
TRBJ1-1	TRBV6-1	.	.	CASSDRGFPEAFF	TGTGCCAGCAGTGATCGAGGGTTCCCTGAAGCTTTCTTT
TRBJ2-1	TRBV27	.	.	CASSTRQRPSYNEQFF	TGTGCCAGCAGTACCCGACAGCGTCCCTCCTACAATGAGCAGTTCTTC
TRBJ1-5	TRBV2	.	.	CASSKRSRQPQHF	TGTGCCAGCAGCAAGCGTTCTCGTCAGCCCCAGCATTTT
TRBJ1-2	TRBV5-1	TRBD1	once	CASSLDRHQGDGGYTF	TGCGCCAGCAGCTTGGACCGACACCAGGGGGATGGAGGCTACACCTTC
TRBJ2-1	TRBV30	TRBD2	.	CAWSRIVLAGGTLDEQFF	TGTGCCTGGAGTCGTATAGTCCTAGCGGGGGGGACTTTGGATGAGCAGTTCTTC
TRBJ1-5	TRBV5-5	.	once	CASSLRYSNQPQHF	TGTGCCAGCAGCTTGCGGTATAGCAATCAGCCCCAGCATTTT
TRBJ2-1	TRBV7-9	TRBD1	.	CASSPPGQGFEQFF	TGTGCCAGCAGCCCCCCGGGACAGGGGTTTGAGCAGTTCTTC
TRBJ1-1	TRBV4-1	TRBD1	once	CASSVHRGWNTEAFF	TGCGCCAGCAGCGTCCACAGGGGGTGGAACACTGAAGCTTTCTTT
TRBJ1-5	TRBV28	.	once	CASTSGQVHYSNQPQHF	TGTGCCAGCACCTCCGGTCAGGTCCATTATAGCAATCAGCCCCAGCATTTT
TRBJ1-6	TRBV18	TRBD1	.	CASSQSGGDSPLHF	TGTGCCAGCTCACAATCAGGGGGAGATTCACCCCTCCACTTT
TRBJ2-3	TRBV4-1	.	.	CASSLPSGDSFTDTQYF	TGCGCCAGCAGCCTCCCCTCGGGAGACTCCTTCACAGATACGCAGTATTTT
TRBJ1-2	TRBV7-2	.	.	CASSRQGFYGYTF	TGTGCCAGCAGCCGTCAGGGATTCTATGGCTACACCTTC
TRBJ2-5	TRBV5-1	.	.	CASSLLQETQYF	TGCGCCAGCAGCTTGTTACAAGAGACCCAGTACTTC
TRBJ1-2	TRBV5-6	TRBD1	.	CASIGTGPFYGYTF	TGTGCCAGCATTGGGACAGGTCCTTTCTATGGCTACACCTTC
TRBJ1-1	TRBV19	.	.	CASSIRGNTEAFF	TGTGCCAGTAGTATCAGAGGTAACACTGAAGCTTTCTTT
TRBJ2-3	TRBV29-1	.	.	CSVVRVSQYF	TGCAGCGTTGTCAGGGTTTCACAGTATTTT
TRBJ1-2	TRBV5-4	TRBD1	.	CASSLSTGVIYGYTF	TGTGCCAGCAGCTTGTCCACAGGGGTTATCTATGGCTACACCTTC
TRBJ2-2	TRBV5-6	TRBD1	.	CASSLQGLLPNTGELFF	TGTGCCAGCAGCTTACAGGGGCTGTTACCGAACACCGGGGAGCTGTTTTTT
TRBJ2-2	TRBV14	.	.	CASSQARYTGELFF	TGTGCCAGCAGCCAGGCTAGGTACACCGGGGAGCTGTTTTTT
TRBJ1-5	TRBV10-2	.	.	CASRQGNQPQHF	TGCGCCAGCAGACAGGGCAATCAGCCCCAGCATTTT
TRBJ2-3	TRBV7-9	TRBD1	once	CASSPLTGQGAGTDTQYF	TGTGCCAGCAGCCCATTAACGGGACAGGGGGCAGGCACAGATACGCAGTATTTT
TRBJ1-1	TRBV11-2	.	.	CASSLNTGIEAFF	TGTGCCAGCAGCTTAAACACGGGAATTGAAGCTTTCTTT
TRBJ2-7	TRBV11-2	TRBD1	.	CASSMRTGNYEQYF	TGTGCCAGCAGCATGCGGACAGGGAACTACGAGCAGTACTTC
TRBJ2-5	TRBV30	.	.	CAWSVRGRGGETQYF	TGTGCCTGGAGTGTAAGGGGGCGCGGGGGGGAGACCCAGTACTTC
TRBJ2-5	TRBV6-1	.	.	CASSEGSGQETQYF	TGTGCCAGCAGTGAAGGGTCAGGGCAAGAGACCCAGTACTTC
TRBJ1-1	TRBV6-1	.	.	CASSEKSLWRAFF	TGTGCCAGCAGTGAAAAATCCCTATGGAGAGCTTTCTTT
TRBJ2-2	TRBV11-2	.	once	CASKSLRKNTGELFF	TGTGCAAGCAAGTCTTTGCGGAAGAACACCGGGGAGCTGTTTTTT
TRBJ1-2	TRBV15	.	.	CATSNRHFSYGYTF	TGTGCCACCAGCAACCGACACTTTTCCTATGGCTACACCTTC
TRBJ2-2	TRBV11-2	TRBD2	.	CASSLDLLAGSTGELFF	TGTGCCAGCAGCTTAGATCTTCTAGCGGGAAGCACCGGGGAGCTGTTTTTT
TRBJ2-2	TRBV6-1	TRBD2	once	CASSGAGGRTGELFF	TGTGCCAGCAGTGGGGCGGGGGGCCGTACCGGGGAGCTGTTTTTT
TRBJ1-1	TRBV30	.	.	CAWSSIGVNTEAFF	TGTGCCTGGAGTTCGATCGGGGTGAACACTGAAGCTTTCTTT
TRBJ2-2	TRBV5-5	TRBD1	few	CASSSGTGVTGELFF	TGTGCCAGCAGCTCCGGGACAGGGGTCACCGGGGAGCTGTTTTTT
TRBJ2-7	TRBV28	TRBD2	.	CASSFLMGSLAGGGEQYF	TGTGCCAGCAGTTTTTTAATGGGTAGTCTAGCGGGAGGAGGCGAGCAGTACTTC
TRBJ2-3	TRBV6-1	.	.	CASSRGSGTQYF	TGTGCCAGCAGTAGGGGAAGTGGGACGCAGTATTTT
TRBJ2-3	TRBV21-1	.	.	CASPTRRARNTQYF	TGTGCCAGCCCCACCCGCAGGGCACGGAATACGCAGTATTTT